This TCR beta chain emerged from a study of blood T cell repertoires in COVID-19 (dated by TCRdb to about 2020). Turning to the overall study: Samples from collaborators originated in the United States, Italy and Spain and spanned both the acute and convalescent phases of COVID-19. The material from the prospective study consisted of cDNA or gDNA derived from T cells, B-cell-depleted T cells, or PBMCs. Subjects who had been exposed to COVID-19, were actively infected with it, or had recovered from it provided the deeply sampled blood TCRbeta repertoires that made up the dataset. The repertoires were released in a freely available public database intended as a resource for research on the immune response to SARS-CoV-2. The sample metadata nearly always contained a de-identified subject ID, COVID-19 status, age in years and sex. Samples came from the ongoing ImmuneRACE study (first 160 participants) plus 1,254 subjects from 6 global collaborators. HLA class I and class II types, where available, came from metadata supplied by the sample provider rather than from assay-based typing.

TCRbeta CDR3 regions were amplified from genomic DNA using the immunoSEQ Assay, a bias-controlled multiplex PCR. The study's processing was this. The number of nucleated cells in each sample was estimated by amplification of reference gene primers within the assay. To quantify the absolute abundance of each unique TCRbeta CDR3 rearrangement, sequence reads were collapsed and filtered. For each sample, productive Simpson clonality was calculated as the square root of Simpson's diversity index over productive rearrangements. The immuneACCESS repertoire file appears here via TCRdb, limited to in-frame rearrangements. These files lack a portion of the clones; in checked studies, under half of the deficit traces to unresolved V genes, and the cause of the others is not known. D and trimming come from the DNA, and the V and J calls and clone size come from that table. Within this sample are about 80,000 clones, with more than 80% of them counted one time only. Roughly 16% of the sample comes from the top ten.

Collaborating institutions collected whole blood in K2EDTA tubes following their own protocols. For TCRbeta analysis, collaborators shipped samples in one of three forms: frozen whole blood, isolated PBMCs, or DNA extracted from either of those sample types. Results and caveats for the whole study, not just this receptor: The quantity of clinical and demographic metadata differed by source and by participant and was supplied without curation.

This clone was detected a few times. Its antigen has not been determined. One base away there is no much larger clone; base qualities are not given. The CDR3 covers 14 residues, taking in both the cysteine and the phenylalanine. The entry retains the CDR3 DNA only, 42 bases that are in frame from base 1. According to the germline V gene, CDR1 reads SGHDN and CDR2 reads FVKESK. Trimming removed 3 bases from V and 7 bases from J, leaving 15 bases between the germline ends. This receptor was taken from a woman older than 75 with acute or convalescent COVID-19. Sequenced input: peripheral blood. The sequence links TRBV14 to TRBJ1-2; too little of a D gene remains to name it. The CDR3 region has the sequence CASSQAAFRGGYTF. The nucleotide sequence is given as TGTGCCAGCAGCCAGGCGGCCTTCCGGGGTGGCTACACCTTC.